The rows below give T cell receptor beta chains drawn from one sample of a study of T-cell memory formation after mild COVID-19. TCRdb reprocessed the 5' RACE reads with MiXCR, giving one entry per CDR3 protein. The sample contains 98,000 or so distinct CDR3 sequences, around 17% of which appear only once. Sequencing was carried out using PBMCs or a T cell subset sorted from them (not recorded which). These receptors were collected from a man between 18 and 35 years old who had mild COVID-19 (a few samples of this study predate the infection). Cell type and time point are not known. Both conserved end residues are part of each CDR3. Fields, in order: D gene, J gene, clone size, CDR3 length, V gene, CDR3 DNA, CDR3 protein. The D gene is left open where the match is weak. Rows may omit the clone size; those that give it use once, few, many or a size class.

d_gene: NA; j_gene: TRBJ1-1; abundance: NA; len: 13; v_gene: TRBV5-1; CDR3nt: TGCGCCAGCAGCAATAGAGGGAACACTGAAGCTTTCTTT; CDR3aa: CASSNRGNTEAFF
d_gene: NA; j_gene: TRBJ2-5; abundance: many; len: 12; v_gene: TRBV4-2; CDR3nt: TGTGCCAGCAGCCCCCTTGGGGAGACCCAGTACTTC; CDR3aa: CASSPLGETQYF
d_gene: TRBD2; j_gene: TRBJ2-5; abundance: few; len: 16; v_gene: TRBV4-2; CDR3nt: TGTGCCAGCAGCCAAGTAACGAGCGGGGGGGCGGAGACCCAGTACTTC; CDR3aa: CASSQVTSGGAETQYF
d_gene: NA; j_gene: TRBJ1-5; abundance: few; len: 13; v_gene: TRBV6-1; CDR3nt: TGTGCCAGCGGGGATCATAGCAATCAGCCCCAGCATTTT; CDR3aa: CASGDHSNQPQHF
d_gene: TRBD1; j_gene: TRBJ1-1; abundance: few; len: 16; v_gene: TRBV12-3/TRBV12-4; CDR3nt: TGTGCCACCCAAACCCTCCCCGGGACAGGGACGTCTGAAGCTTTCTTT; CDR3aa: CATQTLPGTGTSEAFF
d_gene: NA; j_gene: TRBJ2-2; abundance: NA; len: 13; v_gene: TRBV9; CDR3nt: TGTGCCAGCAGCAGAGATCACACCGGGGAGCTGTTTTTT; CDR3aa: CASSRDHTGELFF
d_gene: NA; j_gene: TRBJ1-5; abundance: NA; len: 13; v_gene: TRBV12-3/TRBV12-4; CDR3nt: TGTGCCAGCAGTTTCCAGGGCGGACAGCCCCAGCATTTT; CDR3aa: CASSFQGGQPQHF
d_gene: TRBD1; j_gene: TRBJ2-5; abundance: few; len: 15; v_gene: TRBV10-3; CDR3nt: TGTGCCACCGGAGTTGGGACAGCGTACCAAGAGACCCAGTACTTC; CDR3aa: CATGVGTAYQETQYF
d_gene: NA; j_gene: TRBJ2-1; abundance: few; len: 16; v_gene: TRBV7-3; CDR3nt: TGTGCCAGCAGCAACCGACCCTCAATGATCGTCGATGAGCAGTTCTTC; CDR3aa: CASSNRPSMIVDEQFF
d_gene: NA; j_gene: TRBJ2-3; abundance: few; len: 15; v_gene: TRBV29-1; CDR3nt: TGCAGCGTTGAAGGGGTAGCCGTTGTTACAGATACGCAGTATTTT; CDR3aa: CSVEGVAVVTDTQYF
d_gene: NA; j_gene: TRBJ1-1; abundance: few; len: 15; v_gene: TRBV5-1; CDR3nt: TGCGCCAGCAGCCCACGGCTGGGGGCAGGCACTGAAGCTTTCTTT; CDR3aa: CASSPRLGAGTEAFF
d_gene: TRBD1; j_gene: TRBJ2-3; abundance: few; len: 17; v_gene: TRBV15; CDR3nt: TGTGCCACCAGCAGGGATAAACAGGGGGGAAGCACAGATACGCAGTATTTT; CDR3aa: CATSRDKQGGSTDTQYF
d_gene: NA; j_gene: TRBJ2-2; abundance: NA; len: 15; v_gene: TRBV10-3; CDR3nt: TGTGCCATCCGGGCGGCTCTGGGGGACACCGGGGAGCTGTTTTTT; CDR3aa: CAIRAALGDTGELFF
d_gene: NA; j_gene: TRBJ2-5; abundance: NA; len: 17; v_gene: TRBV6-6; CDR3nt: TGTGCCAGCAGCCTATCTTTCTCGACAGCAACTAAAGAGACCCAGTACTTC; CDR3aa: CASSLSFSTATKETQYF
d_gene: TRBD2; j_gene: TRBJ2-3; abundance: few; len: 16; v_gene: TRBV5-1; CDR3nt: TGCGCCAGCAGCTTGGCCATGGCGGGGGGCACAGATACGCAGTATTTT; CDR3aa: CASSLAMAGGTDTQYF
d_gene: NA; j_gene: TRBJ1-1; abundance: few; len: 14; v_gene: TRBV12-3/TRBV12-4; CDR3nt: TGTGCCAGCAGTTACAGGGCCCAGGGCACTGAAGCTTTCTTT; CDR3aa: CASSYRAQGTEAFF
d_gene: NA; j_gene: TRBJ2-2; abundance: NA; len: 15; v_gene: TRBV12-3/TRBV12-4; CDR3nt: TGTGCCAGCACCTCCCGGGCCCTGAACACCGGGGAGCTGTTTTTT; CDR3aa: CASTSRALNTGELFF
d_gene: TRBD1; j_gene: TRBJ2-3; abundance: NA; len: 14; v_gene: TRBV19; CDR3nt: TGTGCCAGTAGTAAGGGACAGGGGACGGATACGCAGTATTTT; CDR3aa: CASSKGQGTDTQYF
d_gene: TRBD2; j_gene: TRBJ2-1; abundance: few; len: 15; v_gene: TRBV7-6; CDR3nt: TGTGCCAGCAGCTTTGTTAGCGGGGTGTACAATGAGCAGTTCTTC; CDR3aa: CASSFVSGVYNEQFF
d_gene: TRBD2; j_gene: TRBJ2-5; abundance: many; len: 15; v_gene: TRBV5-1; CDR3nt: TGCGCCAGCAGCTTGGAGGGTCTAGCGGAAGAGACCCAGTACTTC; CDR3aa: CASSLEGLAEETQYF
d_gene: NA; j_gene: TRBJ1-5; abundance: few; len: 14; v_gene: TRBV7-6; CDR3nt: TGTGCCAGCAGCTGGGGGGGGGGCAATCAGCCCCAGCATTTT; CDR3aa: CASSWGGGNQPQHF
d_gene: NA; j_gene: TRBJ2-3; abundance: few; len: 15; v_gene: TRBV6-5; CDR3nt: TGTGCCAGCAACCCTTGGGGCGGTCGTACAGATACGCAGTATTTT; CDR3aa: CASNPWGGRTDTQYF
d_gene: NA; j_gene: TRBJ1-5; abundance: few; len: 13; v_gene: TRBV7-2; CDR3nt: TGTGCCAGCAGCTTAGACCCCCATCAGCCCCAGCATTTT; CDR3aa: CASSLDPHQPQHF
d_gene: TRBD2; j_gene: TRBJ2-2; abundance: NA; len: 15; v_gene: TRBV19; CDR3nt: TGTGCCAGTCGACGTGGGACTAGGTCCACCGGGGAGCTGTTTTTT; CDR3aa: CASRRGTRSTGELFF
d_gene: NA; j_gene: TRBJ1-5; abundance: few; len: 14; v_gene: TRBV28; CDR3nt: TGTGCCAGCAGTTTGGGGGGAAGTAATCAGCCCCAGCATTTT; CDR3aa: CASSLGGSNQPQHF
d_gene: TRBD2; j_gene: TRBJ2-3; abundance: few; len: 15; v_gene: TRBV7-2; CDR3nt: TGTGCCAGCAGCCTTTGGCGGGGGGTGCCAGATACGCAGTATTTT; CDR3aa: CASSLWRGVPDTQYF
d_gene: TRBD2; j_gene: TRBJ2-5; abundance: few; len: 15; v_gene: TRBV20-1; CDR3nt: TGCAGTGCTAGTACGGCGGGGGGTCTCGAAGAGACCCAGTACTTC; CDR3aa: CSASTAGGLEETQYF
d_gene: TRBD1; j_gene: TRBJ1-5; abundance: NA; len: 15; v_gene: TRBV5-6; CDR3nt: TGTGCCAGCAGTCTTACAGGGGGCGGCAATCAGCCCCAGCATTTT; CDR3aa: CASSLTGGGNQPQHF
d_gene: NA; j_gene: TRBJ2-7; abundance: NA; len: 12; v_gene: TRBV6-6; CDR3nt: TGTGCCAGCAAAGGACGAAGATACGAGCAGTACTTC; CDR3aa: CASKGRRYEQYF
d_gene: NA; j_gene: TRBJ2-7; abundance: few; len: 13; v_gene: TRBV20-1; CDR3nt: TGCAGTGCTAGAGAACATAAGACGGGCGAGCAGTACTTC; CDR3aa: CSAREHKTGEQYF
d_gene: TRBD2; j_gene: TRBJ2-5; abundance: few; len: 14; v_gene: TRBV4-3; CDR3nt: TGCGCCAGCAGTTCCATAGCGGGGGGGGAGACCCAGTACTTC; CDR3aa: CASSSIAGGETQYF
d_gene: TRBD1; j_gene: TRBJ1-2; abundance: few; len: 19; v_gene: TRBV7-9; CDR3nt: TGTGCCAGCAGCTCCCTCGTTATATCGGGCCAGGGGGGCCTCTATGGCTACACCTTC; CDR3aa: CASSSLVISGQGGLYGYTF
d_gene: NA; j_gene: TRBJ2-7; abundance: few; len: 15; v_gene: TRBV7-9; CDR3nt: TGTGCCAGCAGCTTAGGACCCCGCCAGGGCCACGAGCAGTACTTC; CDR3aa: CASSLGPRQGHEQYF
d_gene: NA; j_gene: TRBJ1-2; abundance: many; len: 15; v_gene: TRBV12-3/TRBV12-4; CDR3nt: TGTGCCAGCAGCTCCGACAGGAAACCCTCCTATGGCTACACCTTC; CDR3aa: CASSSDRKPSYGYTF
d_gene: NA; j_gene: TRBJ1-2; abundance: few; len: 15; v_gene: TRBV12-3/TRBV12-4; CDR3nt: TGTGCCAGCAGTTTATCTCTCGGGGCTAACTATGGCTACACCTTC; CDR3aa: CASSLSLGANYGYTF
d_gene: TRBD2; j_gene: TRBJ2-3; abundance: NA; len: 14; v_gene: TRBV20-1; CDR3nt: TGCAGTGCTAAACTAGCGGCCTCCACAGATACGCAGTATTTT; CDR3aa: CSAKLAASTDTQYF
d_gene: TRBD1; j_gene: TRBJ2-2; abundance: few; len: 16; v_gene: TRBV18; CDR3nt: TGTGCCAGCTCACGGATCGGGACAGGGAAGGCCGGGGAGCTGTTTTTT; CDR3aa: CASSRIGTGKAGELFF
d_gene: NA; j_gene: TRBJ2-2; abundance: NA; len: 15; v_gene: TRBV3-1; CDR3nt: TGTGCCAGCAGCCAGTCCCGACTTGGTCGTGGGGAGCTGTTTTTT; CDR3aa: CASSQSRLGRGELFF
d_gene: NA; j_gene: TRBJ1-1; abundance: NA; len: 15; v_gene: TRBV5-1; CDR3nt: TGCGCCAGCAGCTTGGATTACGGAGGGATGGCTGAAGCTTTCTTT; CDR3aa: CASSLDYGGMAEAFF
d_gene: NA; j_gene: TRBJ1-1; abundance: NA; len: 12; v_gene: TRBV18; CDR3nt: TGTGCCAGCTCAAGCCGGGACACCGAAGCTTTCTTT; CDR3aa: CASSSRDTEAFF